This TCR beta chain was sequenced in a study of blood T cells in healthy people across ages (dated by TCRdb to 2015 to 2017). About the full investigation: In model experiments, template switching captured about one uniquely barcoded TCR beta cDNA molecule for every two T cells. Using deep sequencing normalized with unique cDNA molecular identifiers, the study measured how TCR beta repertoire diversity changes with age. Four age groups were formed from the donors: young (average about 16 years), middle-aged (approximately 39), aged (under 70) and long-lived (more than 75). To avoid experimental bias, donors of different ages were randomly spread across the sequencing lanes. For two donors (one aged 18 to 30 and one aged 80 or older), the study analyzed two additional independent replicas of 1 million unique cDNA reads from the same blood draw. The full study reports these points: Estimates of total diversity from one million sequenced T cells were regarded as lower bounds and underestimates. Bulk unsorted PBMC profiling prevented conclusive comparison of naive and antigen-experienced compartments. Observed TCR beta diversity correlated strongly with the percentage of naive T cells measured by flow cytometry. Because donor CMV infection status was unknown, age-related changes in expanded clonotypes were potentially confounded. Observed TCR beta diversity per million T cells fell roughly linearly with age, and a significant reduction was already apparent by age approximately 41. Compared with the aged group, more naive CD4+ T cells, fewer expanded clones and increased TCR diversity were shown by the long-lived group, suggesting age selection.

Library construction relied on 5' RACE. For sequencing, an Illumina HiSeq 2500 was employed. A second about 7 to 11 cycle PCR used a sample-barcoded 5' primer and a J-beta primer mix. Each TCR beta cDNA molecule received a unique molecular identifier from a template-switch 5' adaptor carrying 12 random nucleotides. Each sample yielded at least 2.5 million CDR3-containing paired-end reads. The Mint cDNA synthesis kit, primed by a TRBC-specific oligonucleotide, was used to synthesize first-strand cDNA from all RNA. Following uracil-DNA glycosylase treatment, a first 18-cycle PCR with universal primers M1SS and BC2_uni_R was performed on all cDNA. As for how the authors treated the data: Each sample was normalized by randomly selecting 1 million high-quality reads, each carrying a distinct molecular identifier. Reads sharing molecular identifiers were discarded rather than binned into consensus sequences. MiTCR, run with a Q25 quality threshold and the strictest error-elimination algorithm, handled CDR3 identification, clonotype clustering and error correction. A nonparametric unseen species model with Euler transformation was used to estimate lower-bound total TCR beta diversity. The raw public reads went through TCRdb reprocessing: fastp at Q25, MiXCR clone calling, in-frame beta chains kept. A single entry per CDR3 protein holds the most common genes and DNA from its merged rows. The V and J calls, along with clone size, are taken from TCRdb and not from the paper's own processing. The sample table holds 700,000 or so distinct CDR3 sequences, of which over 20% were seen once. Roughly 22% of the sample goes to the ten largest clones.

The germline V gene specifies KGHSH as CDR1 and LQKENI as CDR2. V is cut back by 3 bases and J by 3 bases, with 11 bases in the junction unmatched. The CDR3 contains 17 residues, cysteine and phenylalanine counted. Kept here is only the CDR3 DNA, which spans 51 bases and is read in frame from base 1. To note about this clonotype: What this receptor recognizes is not known. No base quality values were provided; no much bigger clone lies one nucleotide off.

The roughly 39 donors, aged roughly 6 to 95 years, were systemically healthy Caucasian individuals from Russia. Roughly 10 milliliters of peripheral blood were drawn from each donor into EDTA-treated Vacutainer tubes. Ficoll-Paque density-gradient centrifugation was used to isolate PBMCs, with at least 7 million per sample. Total RNA, at least 6 micrograms per sample, was extracted from PBMCs with Trizol reagent. The percentages of naive CD45RAhigh/CD27high T cells were determined by flow cytometry on a PBMC aliquot from every donor. This clonotype originated in a man aged 65 to 85 in good health. Rearrangement joined TRBV18 to TRBJ1-5, and 7 bases in between align with TRBD1. The sample consisted of blood. The CDR3 region reads CASSPSQPGQNNQPQHF. The nucleotide sequence is given as TGTGCCAGCTCACCCTCCCAACCGGGACAGAACAATCAGCCCCAGCATTTT. Full variable domain (CDR3 extended with the reference TRBV18 and TRBJ1-5 proteins): NAGVMQNPRHLVRRRGQEARLRCSPMKGHSHVYWYRQLPEEGLKFMVYLQKENIIDESGMPKERFSAEFPKEGPSILRIQQVVRGDSAAYFCASSPSQPGQNNQPQHFGDGTRLSIL.